Below, 24 T cell receptor beta chains from the same sample are listed, as sequenced in a study of blood T cell repertoires in COVID-19. TCRdb's table, derived via immunoSEQ multiplex PCR, lists solely in-frame clones and lacks some. The table lists over 350,000 clones, nearly 90% of them singletons. Sequencing was performed on PBMCs or T cells enriched from blood (not recorded which). The receptors originated from a woman aged 18-29 years with acute COVID-19.

The rearrangement uses TRBV10-1 and TRBJ1-1; the D is unclear. The CDR3 contains 14 residues. The V end was cut by 2 bases, the J end by 4 bases, with 11 bases between. CDR1 and CDR2 from the germline V gene are WNHNN and SYGVQD (reference sequence). DNA of the CDR3: TGCGCCAGCAGTGAGACGGGAGTGAGCACTGAAGCTTTCTTT. This codes for CASSETGVSTEAFF.

The chain carries TRBV7-9 and TRBJ2-1; 8 positions agree with TRBD1. CDR3 size: 17 residues. The junction had 21 bases not matched to a gene; V was cut back by 2 bases and J by 15 bases. Germline-derived CDR1 and CDR2 are SEHNR and FQNEAQ (reference sequence). The CDR3 DNA reads as TGTGCCAGCAGCTTATCCCGGTTTAGGACAGGGCCCCTCGAGTTGTTCTTC. Translation gives CASSLSRFRTGPLELFF.

This rearrangement joins TRBV7-8 to TRBJ1-2, with D possibly TRBD1 on 5 matching bases. CDR1 is SGHVS, CDR2 FQNEAQ, per germline. The CDR3 has 16 amino acids. The ends were cut back, 1 base at V and 7 bases at J, with 19 bases in the middle. The CDR3 DNA follows: TGTGCCAGCAGCTTAGGCAGCATCGTTCGGGGGGGTGGCTACACCTTC. Translated, it gives CASSLGSIVRGGGYTF.

J is TRBJ2-1 and V is TRBV7-9; TRBD2 aligns across 8 bases. V lost 3 bases, J lost 2 bases, and 9 bases stayed unmatched. The CDR3 consists of 17 residues. Germline V gene data show CDR1 as SEHNR and CDR2 as FQNEAQ (reference sequence). The CDR3: CASSFAGGREPYNEQFF. The DNA for the CDR3 is TGTGCCAGCAGCTTTGCGGGAGGCCGCGAACCCTACAATGAGCAGTTCTTC.

The J gene is TRBJ2-1, the V gene TRBV7-2, with D possibly matching TRBD2 (7 bases). CDR3 length: 16 amino acids. The V end lost 1 base, the J end lost 7 bases, and 17 bases lay between the germline ends. Germline-derived CDR1 and CDR2 are SGHTA and FQGNSA. The DNA for the CDR3 is TGTGCCAGCAGCTTAGTACAGGCCAGGGGAGGGAATGAGCAGTTCTTC. It codes for CASSLVQARGGNEQFF. The whole variable domain, remainder taken from reference TRBV7-2 and TRBJ2-1, is GAGVSQSPSNKVTEKGKDVELRCDPISGHTALYWYRQSLGQGLEFLIYFQGNSAPDKSGLPSDRFSAERTGGSVSTLTIQRTQQEDSAVYLCASSLVQARGGNEQFFGPGTRLTVL.

This rearrangement joins TRBV5-1 to TRBJ2-7, with D maybe TRBD2 (6 bases). The V gene lost 3 bases and the J gene lost 0 bases, with 16 bases spanning the gap. This CDR3 is built from 16 residues. Germline assignment: CDR1 SGHRS and CDR2 YFSETQ. The CDR3 DNA is TGCGCCAGCAGCTACTCGACGGGGGAAGGCTCCTACGAGCAGTACTTC. It is translated as CASSYSTGEGSYEQYF.

The genes are TRBV24-1 and TRBJ2-6; 9 bases line up with TRBD1. The J segment lost 2 bases and the V segment lost 3 bases, leaving 16 bases of the junction unmatched. The CDR3 covers 21 residues. Germline V gene sequence: CDR1 KGHDR, CDR2 SFDVKD. CDR3 bases: TGTGCCACCAGTGATCGGAAAATACCGGGACAGGGTTTGGCTGGGGCCAACGTCCTGACTTTC. Translating gives CATSDRKIPGQGLAGANVLTF.

This clone has a single count. V and J are TRBV27 and TRBJ2-5; D is uncertain. V lost 7 bases and J lost 3, with 15 bases in between. This CDR3 contains 14 residues. Germline loops: CDR1 MNHEY, CDR2 SMNVEV (reference sequence). The CDR3 loop reads CASTDLTEKETQYF. CDR3 DNA: TGTGCCAGCACCGACCTTACAGAAAAAGAGACCCAGTACTTC.

The chain combines TRBV3-1 (or the pseudogene TRBV3-2) with TRBJ2-1; D ambiguous. This CDR3 is built from 14 residues. Trimming cost V 0 bases and J 9 bases, with 12 bases left between them. Germline V gene sequence: CDR1 LGHDT, CDR2 YNNKEL (reference sequence). DNA for the CDR3: TGTGCCAGCAGCCAAGATCTATTTCGAGGTGAGCAGTTCTTC. Translating gives CASSQDLFRGEQFF.

The chain employs TRBV27 and TRBJ2-1, with TRBD2 identical over 9 bases. V lost 3 bases and J lost 10; bases outside the gene matches: 10. Germline assignment: CDR1 MNHEY and CDR2 SMNVEV (reference sequence). The CDR3 sequence is 15 residues long. The CDR3 DNA reads as TGTGCCAGCAGTTTGCCTATAGCGGGAGTTGGGGAGCAGTTCTTC. Translation: CASSLPIAGVGEQFF.

The CDR3 loop is CASSENLGNLARGEQYF. As DNA, the CDR3 is TGTGCCAGCAGTGAGAACTTGGGGAATCTGGCGCGGGGCGAGCAGTACTTC. This chain joins TRBV6-1 and TRBJ2-7, with a tentative D call TRBD2 (6 bases). The germline V gene has CDR1 MNHNS and CDR2 SASEGT. This CDR3 spans 17 amino acids. The V end was cut by 3 bases, the J end by 6 bases, with 24 bases between.

The V call is TRBV18, the J call TRBJ1-2; D possibly corresponds to TRBD1 (5 bases). In germline, CDR1 is KGHSH, CDR2 LQKENI. The CDR3 extends over 14 amino acids. V shed 0 bases and J shed 8 bases, with 13 bases lying between them. CDR3 region: CASSPPAGGEGYTF. CDR3 DNA sequence: TGTGCCAGCTCACCACCGGCGGGGGGAGAGGGCTACACCTTC.

The chain links TRBV28 to TRBJ1-2; D might be TRBD1 (6 bases). The CDR3 sequence is 12 residues long. Germline CDR1 MDHEN, CDR2 SYDVKM. V was shortened by 10 bases and J by 1 base, with 10 bases between the two germline ends. The CDR3 region is CANRDNNYGYTF. CDR3 bases: TGTGCCAACCGGGACAATAACTATGGCTACACCTTC.

The genes are TRBV29-1 and TRBJ2-2; the match to TRBD1 covers 8 bases. The germline CDR1 and CDR2 sequences are SQVTM and ANQGSEA. There are 16 residues in the CDR3. Unmatched junction bases numbered 11, after V lost 6 bases and J lost 2 bases. In nucleotides, the CDR3 is TGCAGCGTGCCGTCCCTGACAGGGGCCAACACCGGGGAGCTGTTTTTT. This codes for CSVPSLTGANTGELFF.

The J gene is TRBJ2-7, the V gene TRBV28; 11 bases fit TRBD2. CDR3 length: 15 amino acids. Trimming took 6 bases from V and 2 from J; bases not matched to a gene: 6. Germline CDR1 MDHEN, CDR2 SYDVKM. CDR3 nucleotides: TGTGCCAGCAGGGGGGGACTAGCGGTTACCTACGAGCAGTACTTC. Translated: CASRGGLAVTYEQYF.

This chain joins TRBV27 and TRBJ2-7; a possible D gene is TRBD2 (5 bases). The CDR3 loop spans 14 amino acids. Germline-derived CDR1 and CDR2 are MNHEY and SMNVEV (reference sequence). Between the trimmed V and J ends, which lost 0 bases and 3 bases, there was a span of 9 bases. In DNA form, the CDR3 reads TGTGCCAGCAGTTTATCAGGACTGCTCTACGAGCAGTACTTC. As protein: CASSLSGLLYEQYF.

This clone was found once. V gene TRBV4-1 combines with J gene TRBJ2-7; D perhaps matches TRBD2 (5 bases). The CDR3 runs 14 residues. In germline, CDR1 is MGHRA, CDR2 YSYEKL. The V and J ends lost 1 base and 6 bases respectively, with 13 bases between them. CDR3: CASSQVSGDLEQYF. The CDR3 DNA reads as TGCGCCAGCAGCCAAGTTTCCGGGGATCTCGAGCAGTACTTC.

The chain links TRBV19 to TRBJ2-7; D ambiguous. Germline CDR1 is LNHDA and CDR2 is SQIVND (reference sequence). CDR3 length equals 13 residues. V was trimmed by 3 bases and J by 5 bases, leaving 11 bases between them. The CDR3 protein is CASSINQVHEQYF. In nucleotides, the CDR3 is TGTGCCAGTAGTATCAATCAGGTGCACGAGCAGTACTTC.

This clone was counted a few times. The chain has TRBV28 and TRBJ1-5, with a possible D match to TRBD1 (6 bases). The germline V gene encodes CDR1 MDHEN and CDR2 SYDVKM. The CDR3 consists of 15 residues. V was shortened by 3 bases and J by 0 bases, with 9 bases between the two germline ends. CDR3 DNA sequence: TGTGCCAGCAGTTTGCCGGGACATAGCAATCAGCCCCAGCATTTT. As protein: CASSLPGHSNQPQHF.

The chain links TRBV7-2 to TRBJ2-7; TRBD2 matches 7 bases. Per germline, CDR1 SGHTA and CDR2 FQGNSA. The V and J ends lost 7 bases and 1 base, in that order; junction bases with no gene match: 10. The CDR3 totals 15 residues. CDR3 residues: CASTEQGRASYEQYF. CDR3 nucleotide sequence: TGTGCCAGCACCGAGCAAGGGAGGGCTTCCTACGAGCAGTACTTC. The full variable domain, rest sourced from reference TRBV7-2 and TRBJ2-7, is GAGVSQSPSNKVTEKGKDVELRCDPISGHTALYWYRQSLGQGLEFLIYFQGNSAPDKSGLPSDRFSAERTGGSVSTLTIQRTQQEDSAVYLCASTEQGRASYEQYFGPGTRLTVT.

The CDR3 coding sequence is TGTGCCAGTAGTATAGATGCGGCCCGGGAGACCCAGTACTTC. Protein product: CASSIDAARETQYF. The chain carries TRBV19 and TRBJ2-5; D gene unclear. Germline-derived CDR1 and CDR2 are LNHDA and SQIVND (reference sequence). The CDR3 has 14 amino acids. V was pared by 0 bases and J by 5 bases, with 10 bases between.

V usage is TRBV10-2 and J usage is TRBJ2-1; D may be TRBD2 (5 bases). Trimming cost V 0 bases and J 6 bases, with 15 bases left between them. This CDR3 region has 16 residues. The germline CDR1 and CDR2 sequences are WSHSY and SAAADI. The CDR3 spells CASSESFTRKINEQFF. DNA for the CDR3: TGCGCCAGCAGTGAGTCTTTCACTAGGAAAATCAATGAGCAGTTCTTC.

This chain uses TRBV7-8 with TRBJ2-7; TRBD2 aligns across 7 bases. The CDR3 is made up of 15 amino acids. Trimming cost V 1 base and J 2 bases; bases outside gene matches: 5. Germline V CDR1 and CDR2: SGHVS, FQNEAQ. CDR3 region: CASSLGASGTYEQYF. CDR3 sequence (DNA): TGTGCCAGCAGCTTAGGAGCTAGCGGAACCTACGAGCAGTACTTC. The variable domain in full, with the rest retrieved from reference TRBV7-8 and TRBJ2-7, is GAGVSQSPRYKVAKRGQDVALRCDPISGHVSLFWYQQALGQGPEFLTYFQNEAQLDKSGLPSDRFFAERPEGSVSTLKIQRTQQEDSAVYLCASSLGASGTYEQYFGPGTRLTVT.

J is TRBJ2-7 and V is TRBV5-8, with a weak D call TRBD1 (5 bases). Germline V CDR1 and CDR2: SGHTS, YDEGEE. Trimming took off 4 bases at V and 1 base at J, with 12 bases between the two ends. CDR3 length: 14 residues. The CDR3 protein is CASSVQGGSYEQYF. The CDR3 DNA reads as TGTGCCAGCAGCGTCCAGGGTGGGTCCTACGAGCAGTACTTC.